The 8 T cell receptor beta chains in this list originate from one sample, sequenced in a study of blood T cell repertoires in COVID-19. Produced via immunoSEQ multiplex PCR; TCRdb's table is partial and in-frame only. The table includes around 99,000 clones, 80% to 90% detected once. Sequenced sample: peripheral blood. These receptors all come from a woman over 75 with active or convalescent COVID-19.

V usage is TRBV7-8 and J usage is TRBJ2-3; 7 nucleotides match TRBD2. J lost 1 base, V lost 3 bases, and 4 bases had no gene match. The germline CDR1 and CDR2 sequences are SGHVS and FQNEAQ. The CDR3 is made up of 15 amino acids. The CDR3 bases are TGTGCCAGCAGCTTTTCTAGCGGACGCACAGATACGCAGTATTTT. Protein product: CASSFSSGRTDTQYF.

V gene TRBV2 combines with J gene TRBJ2-5, with D uncertain. The V end was cut by 6 bases, the J end by 2 bases, with 4 bases between. The CDR3 runs to 11 residues. Germline CDR1 is SNHLY and CDR2 is FYNNEI. The CDR3 nucleotides are TGTGCCAGCAGCATTCAAGAGACCCAGTACTTC. It codes for CASSIQETQYF.

This chain links TRBV18 with TRBJ2-5, with 8 positions matching TRBD2. The CDR3 length is 16 residues. The ends lost 3 bases at V and 5 bases at J; junction bases unmatched: 11. The germline V gene encodes CDR1 KGHSH and CDR2 LQKENI. CDR3 protein: CASSPPEAGVGETQYF. The CDR3 coding sequence is TGTGCCAGCTCACCCCCCGAAGCGGGAGTTGGGGAGACCCAGTACTTC.

The J gene is TRBJ1-2, the V gene TRBV28, with 7 bases that match TRBD1. The CDR3 is 15 residues long. Germline V lookup: CDR1 MDHEN, CDR2 SYDVKM. Trimming took 6 bases from V and 0 from J; bases not matched to a gene: 7. CDR3 coding DNA: TGTGCCAGCAGGAGGGGGCGTTGGTCTAACTATGGCTACACCTTC. Translation gives CASRRGRWSNYGYTF.

The rearrangement links TRBV6-5 to TRBJ2-2, with 9 bases aligning to TRBD1. The CDR3 spans 15 residues. V shed 6 bases and J 6 bases; nucleotides not matched to a gene: 8. CDR1 MNHEY and CDR2 SVGAGI come from the germline V gene. DNA for the CDR3: TGTGCCAGCAGCCTACAGGGGGCCTTAGCCGGGGAGCTGTTTTTT. This encodes CASSLQGALAGELFF.

The genes are TRBV6-5 and TRBJ2-2; D possibly corresponds to TRBD2 (5 bases). The V end lost 6 bases, the J end lost 1 base, and 12 bases lay between the germline ends. Germline CDR1 and CDR2: MNHEY and SVGAGI. The CDR3 is 15 residues long. CDR3 amino acids: CASSVSDMNTGELFF. CDR3 DNA: TGTGCCAGCAGCGTTAGCGATATGAACACCGGGGAGCTGTTTTTT.

V is TRBV5-4 and J is TRBJ2-3; D is possibly TRBD2 (5 bases). Germline values: CDR1 SGHNT, CDR2 YYREEE (reference sequence). The CDR3 is made up of 11 amino acids. The V gene lost 6 bases and the J gene lost 5 bases, with 7 bases spanning the gap. The CDR3 protein is CASTREDTQYF. The CDR3 coding sequence is TGTGCCAGCACCCGGGAAGATACGCAGTATTTT.

This clone was detected only a few times. V gene TRBV19 combines with J gene TRBJ2-1, with TRBD2 identical over 8 bases. Germline V lookup: CDR1 LNHDA, CDR2 SQIVND (reference sequence). The CDR3 is made up of 14 amino acids. Unmatched junction bases numbered 7, after V lost 5 bases and J lost 7 bases. The DNA of the CDR3 is TGTGCCAGTAGTTGGCAGCGGGAGTCAAATGAGCAGTTCTTC. The encoded protein is CASSWQRESNEQFF.